This T cell receptor beta chain emerged from a study of blood T cell repertoires in COVID-19. Study overall: PBMCs, B-cell-depleted T cells, or T cells provided the cDNA or gDNA that made up the material.

Adults between about 18 and 89 years of age took part from fewer than 30 US areas. Researchers sorted participants into cohorts using their self-reported clinical history. Per the authors' pipeline: From reference gene primer amplification, estimates of nucleated cell counts were derived. Only in-frame clones appear in the TCRdb table, and some are missing; sequencing was by immunoSEQ multiplex PCR. V, J and clone size derive from that table, while D and trimming were established from the DNA sequence. Among around 220,000 clones listed, 80% were seen once. This clone was counted once. The sequence came from a woman in her thirties or forties with acute COVID-19. Sequencing was done on a sample of PBMCs or T cells enriched from blood (not recorded which).

The DNA for the CDR3 is TGTGCCATCAGTGAGCTCAGGGGTAGGGTGGACACTGAAGCTTTCTTT. Its translation: CAISELRGRVDTEAFF. The chain carries TRBV10-3 and TRBJ1-1, with TRBD1 as a possible D gene (6 bases). V lost 2 bases and J lost 3, with 16 bases in between. The CDR3 runs 16 residues. CDR1 ENHRY and CDR2 SYGVKD come from the germline V gene.